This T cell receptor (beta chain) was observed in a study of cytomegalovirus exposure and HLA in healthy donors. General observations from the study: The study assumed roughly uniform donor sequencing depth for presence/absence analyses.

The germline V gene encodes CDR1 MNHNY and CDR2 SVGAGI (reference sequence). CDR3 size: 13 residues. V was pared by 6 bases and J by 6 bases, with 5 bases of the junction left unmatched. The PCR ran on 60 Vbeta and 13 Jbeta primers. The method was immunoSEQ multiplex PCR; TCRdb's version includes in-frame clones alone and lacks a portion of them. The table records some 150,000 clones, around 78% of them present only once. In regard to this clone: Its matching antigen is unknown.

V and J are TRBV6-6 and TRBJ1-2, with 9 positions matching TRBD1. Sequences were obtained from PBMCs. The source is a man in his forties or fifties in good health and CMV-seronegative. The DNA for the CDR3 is TGTGCCAGCAGCCCCAGGACAGGGGATGGCTACACCTTC. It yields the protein CASSPRTGDGYTF.